The rows below give T cell receptor beta chains drawn from one sample of a study of post-analysis software for immune sequencing data. Each CDR3 protein is one row after TCRdb ran MiXCR on the PCR reads. The top ten hold 4% to 5.5% of the sample, which has about 820,000 distinct CDR3 sequences, around 50% seen once. The sequenced material came from blood. These receptors all come from a girl aged 5-17 years with multiple sclerosis. Each CDR3 is given with its conserved first and last residue. A D gene is named only where the DNA matches it firmly. Rows may omit the clone size; those that give it use once, few, many or a size class.

clone_size j_call d_call v_call cdr3_length cdr3_nt cdr3_aa
. TRBJ2-1 TRBD2 TRBV10-3 18 TGTGCCATCAGTCCTAACGTGGGGTCTAGCGGGAGGGCGAATGAGCAGTTCTTC CAISPNVGSSGRANEQFF
. TRBJ1-1 . TRBV18 13 TGTGCCAACAAGAGGGAGGTTAACACTGAAGCTTTCTTT CANKREVNTEAFF
. TRBJ2-7 . TRBV27 15 TGTGCCAGCAGTTCCCGTGGCAGGGGTTTGTACGAGCAGTACTTC CASSSRGRGLYEQYF
. TRBJ2-3 . TRBV12-3/TRBV12-4 15 TGTGCCAGCAGTTTAGGGACAGTGGGCACAGATGCGCAGTATTTT CASSLGTVGTDAQYF
. TRBJ2-5 . TRBV7-9 14 TGTGCCAGCAGCTTAGTTGAACTAGGGGAGACCCAGTACTTC CASSLVELGETQYF
. TRBJ2-5 . TRBV7-2 15 TGTGCCAGCAGCCCACCGGACCGGAGTAGGTGGGAGCAGTACTTC CASSPPDRSRWEQYF
few TRBJ2-7 . TRBV15 13 TGTGCCACCAGCCCGGGACCGGACTACGAGCAGTACTTC CATSPGPDYEQYF
few TRBJ2-5 TRBD2 TRBV27 16 TGTGCCAGCAGTAGGGCCGGACTAGCGGGACGAGAGACCCAGTACTTC CASSRAGLAGRETQYF
. TRBJ2-2 . TRBV7-9 14 TGTGCCAGCAGCAGAAATACAGTCCCCGGGGAGCTGTTTTTT CASSRNTVPGELFF
. TRBJ2-4 TRBD2 TRBV2 15 TGTGCCAGCAGTGAAGCCGGACTAGCGGGAAACATTCAGTACTTC CASSEAGLAGNIQYF
. TRBJ2-1 . TRBV29-1 11 TGCAGCGTTTTGTATAAGAATGAGCAGTTCTTC CSVLYKNEQFF
. TRBJ2-1 . TRBV5-6 14 TGTGCCAGCAGCAGCCGTCGGGGGGCACATGAGCAGTTCTTC CASSSRRGAHEQFF
once TRBJ1-1 TRBD1 TRBV10-3 12 TGTGCCATCAGGGACGGGACAGCAGAAGCTTTCTTT CAIRDGTAEAFF